The rows below give T cell receptor beta chains drawn from one sample of a study of molecular identifiers for immune sequencing clone quantification. A single record per CDR3 protein comes from TCRdb applying MiXCR to the PCR reads. The data contain roughly 55,000 distinct CDR3 sequences, around 34% of them seen just once; the ten biggest clones take up roughly 3.8%. Sequenced material: naive CD8+ T cells from blood, with Jurkat cell RNA spiked in. The origin of the receptors is a human donor in good health. Some libraries in this study had Jurkat cell RNA spiked in. CDR3s include the opening cysteine and the closing phenylalanine or tryptophan. A D gene is named only where the DNA matches it firmly. Expanded clones get a size class; other rows say once, few or many, or leave the size out.

TGTGCCATCAGTGAAGAGGGGTCTAGCGGTGAGCAGTTCTTC CAISEEGSSGEQFF TRBV10-3 few TRBJ2-1 14 TRBD2
TGTGCCAGCAGCTTAACCAACACCGGGGAGCCGTTTTTT CASSLTNTGEPFF TRBV7-2 . TRBJ2-2 13 .
TGTGCCAGCAGTGGCCTGGATGCAGATACGCAGTATTTT CASSGLDADTQYF TRBV6-4 . TRBJ2-3 13 .
TGTGCCAGCAGCTCCATGACAGGGATCGCCGGGGAGCTGTTTTTT CASSSMTGIAGELFF TRBV7-8 once TRBJ2-2 15 TRBD1
TGTGCCAGCAGTCTCACGGACCACCGGGGGGGTACCTACGAGCAGTACTTC CASSLTDHRGGTYEQYF TRBV28 many TRBJ2-7 17 TRBD2
TGCAGCGTTGAAGACGCGGGACAGAACTACGAGCAGTACTTC CSVEDAGQNYEQYF TRBV29-1 many TRBJ2-7 14 .
TGTGCCAGCAGTTTGTCCTACGAGCAGTCCTTC CASSLSYEQSF TRBV28 . TRBJ2-7 11 .
TGTGCCAGCAGTGGGTTCAGGAGGAACACCGGGGAGCTGTTTTTT CASSGFRRNTGELFF TRBV12-3/TRBV12-4 few TRBJ2-2 15 .
TGTGCCTGCAGCGGACATGTTTACGAGCAGTACTTC CACSGHVYEQYF TRBV2 once TRBJ2-7 12 .
. CASSTSGQETQYF TRBV12-3/TRBV12-4 many TRBJ2-5 13 .
TGTGCCAGCAGCCAAATCTCGAACACTGAAGCTTTCTTT CASSQISNTEAFF TRBV28 many TRBJ1-1 13 .
TGTGCCAGCAGCAAAGAAGTTAAAAACATTCAGTACTTC CASSKEVKNIQYF TRBV7-2 many TRBJ2-4 13 .
TGTGCCAGCAGCTCCACAGGGGGCGAAGAGTCCCAGTACTTC CASSSTGGEESQYF TRBV7-6 . TRBJ2-5 14 TRBD1
TGCGCCAGCAGCGAGGTCAAGCCGGACTACGAGCAGTACTTC CASSEVKPDYEQYF TRBV5-1 few TRBJ2-7 14 .
TGTGCCAGCAGCTTCGGGGGATTCGGGTACGAGCAGTACTTC CASSFGGFGYEQYF TRBV7-2 many TRBJ2-7 14 .
TGTGCCAGCAGCACGACAGGGGGCGCATTCGATGAGCAGTTCTTC CASSTTGGAFDEQFF TRBV7-2 many TRBJ2-1 15 TRBD1
TGTGCCAGCAGTTTGTCGAAGAGAACAGATACGCAGTATTTT CASSLSKRTDTQYF TRBV28 . TRBJ2-3 14 .
TGTGCCAGCAGCTTAGTACTGAGGGGGGCCTACCAAGAGACCCAGAACTTC CASSLVLRGAYQETQNF TRBV13 once TRBJ2-5 17 .
TGTGCCGGTACTAAAAGTAGCAATCAGCCCCAGCATTTT CAGTKSSNQPQHF TRBV19 . TRBJ1-5 13 .
TGTGCCAGCAGCTTACTGGGCCCAGATACGCAGTATTTT CASSLLGPDTQYF TRBV7-6 many TRBJ2-3 13 .
TGTGCCAGCAGTTTAAGGTTGCAGGGCAATCGGCCCCAGCATTTT CASSLRLQGNRPQHF TRBV28 few TRBJ1-5 15 .
TGTGCCAGCAGCGGGGCTAACTATGGCTACACCTTC CASSGANYGYTF TRBV9 few TRBJ1-2 12 .